A single sample is the source of the 7 T cell receptor beta chains below, sequenced in a study of shared clonotypes between healthy human individuals. Data came from immunoSEQ multiplex PCR; TCRdb stores just in-frame clones and leaves some out. The sample includes approximately 2.5 million clones, 80% to 95% of them seen just once. Sample: naive CD4+ T cells from PBMCs. The sample's subset: CD45RA+ positively selected. These receptors all come from a man younger than 35 in good health. Some clones in this sample may be carry-over from other donors' samples.

V and J are TRBV11-2 and TRBJ1-5; D not certain. CDR3 size: 15 residues. Looked up from germline, CDR1 is SGHAT and CDR2 is FQNNGV. Trimming left V 3 bases short and J 0 bases short, with 9 bases between. The CDR3 reads CASSFSGNSNQPQHF. In DNA form, the CDR3 reads TGTGCCAGCAGCTTTTCCGGGAATAGCAATCAGCCCCAGCATTTT. The full variable domain, completed using reference TRBV11-2 and TRBJ1-5, is EAGVAQSPRYKIIEKRQSVAFWCNPISGHATLYWYQQILGQGPKLLIQFQNNGVVDDSQLPKDRFSAERLKGVDSTLKIQPAKLEDSAVYLCASSFSGNSNQPQHFGDGTRLSIL.

The table lists this clone with a count of one. The chain has TRBV11-2 and TRBJ2-7; the match to TRBD1 covers 7 bases. Germline lookup yields CDR1 SGHAT and CDR2 FQNNGV. The V gene end was trimmed by 6 bases and the J gene end by 5 bases; junction bases not matched to a gene: 13. The length of the CDR3 is 15 residues. The CDR3, as DNA: TGTGCCAGCAGTTCGAGACAGGGCCGTGTGGACGAGCAGTACTTC. It yields the protein CASSSRQGRVDEQYF.

The chain has TRBV11-1 and TRBJ2-7, with D maybe TRBD1 (6 bases). The CDR3 spans 13 residues. The V end lost 6 bases, the J end lost 6 bases, and 15 bases lay between the germline ends. The germline V gene has CDR1 SGHAT and CDR2 FQDESV (reference sequence). The CDR3 DNA reads TGTGCCAGCAGGGGCAGGGGTGGTGCCGAGCAGTACTTC. Its translation is CASRGRGGAEQYF.

This clone is a singleton in its sample. The sample carries other DNA sequences with the same CDR3. The chain uses TRBV30 and TRBJ2-3; D remains ambiguous. This CDR3 comprises 12 residues. V was shortened by 4 bases and J by 1 base, with 6 bases between the two germline ends. Germline V CDR1 and CDR2: GTSNPN, SVGIG (reference sequence). Written as DNA, the CDR3 is TGTGCCTGGACCCGAGGCACAGATACGCAGTATTTT. It encodes CAWTRGTDTQYF.

V usage is TRBV28 and J usage is TRBJ1-2; possible D gene TRBD1, 5 bases. V lost 6 bases and J 4 bases, leaving 18 bases between the germline ends. From germline, CDR1 is MDHEN and CDR2 SYDVKM. The CDR3 is 15 residues long. CDR3 region: CASRVGAPTTYGYTF. CDR3 nucleotide sequence: TGTGCCAGCAGAGTCGGGGCGCCCACCACCTATGGCTACACCTTC.

This clone was observed a single time. CDR3 region: CASSYSGYTDTQYF. The CDR3 coding sequence is TGTGCCAGCAGTTACTCCGGATACACAGATACGCAGTATTTT. J is TRBJ2-3 and V is TRBV6-6, with D unclear. The CDR3 is 14 residues long. Trimming removed 0 bases at V and 2 bases at J, with 6 bases between. Germline lookup yields CDR1 MNHNY and CDR2 SVGAGI (reference sequence).

The chain couples TRBV28 to TRBJ1-2; the D is unclear. Trimming shortened V by 3 bases and J by 5 bases, and 7 bases separated the two germline ends. This CDR3 spans 12 amino acids. The germline gives CDR1 MDHEN, CDR2 SYDVKM. The CDR3 coding sequence is TGTGCCAGCAGTTTCAACCAGTATGGCTACACCTTC. Protein sequence: CASSFNQYGYTF.